These T cell receptor beta chains were read from a single sample in a study of blood T cell repertoires in COVID-19. Here immunoSEQ multiplex PCR was the method, and the copy in TCRdb shows in-frame clones only, minus some. The data hold roughly 570,000 clones, with 85% to 90% observed a single time. The source material was peripheral blood. Receptor source: a woman aged 50 to 65 with COVID-19, enrolled during active disease. The CDR3 runs from the conserved cysteine through the conserved F or W. The D gene is left open where the match is weak. A clone size is listed for some rows: how often the clone was seen (once, few, many), or a class if it is expanded.

V gene: TRBV7-2; D gene: TRBD2; J gene: TRBJ2-3; clone size: -; CDR3 protein: CASSLAATSGGETQYF; CDR3 DNA: TGTGCCAGCAGCTTAGCGGCAACTAGCGGGGGGGAGACGCAGTATTTT
V gene: TRBV10-2; D gene: -; J gene: TRBJ1-2; clone size: once; CDR3 protein: CASTDPGQRRANYGYTF; CDR3 DNA: TGCGCCAGCACCGACCCGGGACAACGAAGAGCTAACTATGGCTACACCTTC
V gene: TRBV20-1; D gene: TRBD1; J gene: TRBJ1-1; clone size: -; CDR3 protein: CSARTGAEAFF; CDR3 DNA: TGCAGTGCCCGGACAGGAGCCGAAGCTTTCTTT
V gene: TRBV7-9; D gene: -; J gene: TRBJ1-4; clone size: -; CDR3 protein: CASSLPGGFEKLFF; CDR3 DNA: TGTGCCAGCAGCCTACCGGGAGGCTTCGAAAAACTGTTTTTT
V gene: TRBV4-2; D gene: TRBD1; J gene: TRBJ2-3; clone size: -; CDR3 protein: CASSRDRARTDTQYF; CDR3 DNA: TGTGCCAGCAGCCGAGACAGGGCCCGCACAGATACGCAGTATTTT
V gene: TRBV7-9; D gene: -; J gene: TRBJ2-2; clone size: -; CDR3 protein: CASSLGGYTYTGELFF; CDR3 DNA: TGTGCCAGCAGCTTAGGAGGTTACACCTACACCGGGGAGCTGTTTTTT
V gene: TRBV3-1/TRBV3-2; D gene: -; J gene: TRBJ1-6; clone size: few; CDR3 protein: CASSRRDSPLHF; CDR3 DNA: TGTGCCAGCAGCCGGAGAGATTCACCCCTCCACTTT
V gene: TRBV5-6; D gene: -; J gene: TRBJ1-3; clone size: -; CDR3 protein: CASNSGGGYTIYF; CDR3 DNA: TGTGCCAGCAATTCTGGCGGGGGTTACACCATATATTTT
V gene: TRBV28; D gene: TRBD1; J gene: TRBJ1-1; clone size: -; CDR3 protein: CAHRGDTEAFF; CDR3 DNA: TGTGCCCACAGGGGGGACACTGAAGCTTTCTTT
V gene: TRBV5-1; D gene: -; J gene: TRBJ2-1; clone size: -; CDR3 protein: CASSPDRNNEQFF; CDR3 DNA: TGCGCCAGCAGCCCAGACAGGAACAATGAGCAGTTCTTC
V gene: TRBV19; D gene: TRBD2; J gene: TRBJ2-1; clone size: -; CDR3 protein: CASSPLAGSSYNEQFF; CDR3 DNA: TGTGCCAGTAGTCCATTAGCGGGGAGCTCCTACAATGAGCAGTTCTTC
V gene: TRBV29-1; D gene: TRBD1; J gene: TRBJ2-3; clone size: -; CDR3 protein: CSAPTGGAGLDTQYF; CDR3 DNA: TGCAGCGCCCCGACAGGGGGCGCGGGTTTGGATACGCAGTATTTT